This TCR beta chain came from a study of cytomegalovirus exposure and HLA in healthy donors. Broader study findings: In a later analysis, a genetic analysis reported fewer productive-TCR N-insertions in an Asian-associated ancestry cluster than the cohort average. The records held CMV serostatus as the only immune exposure information. Diagnosis of cytomegalovirus status made by the classifier reportedly showed high specificity and sensitivity.

As for this clone: Antigen specificity is unknown.

CDR1 MDHEN and CDR2 SYDVKM come from the germline V gene. V shed 2 bases and J 1 base; nucleotides not matched to a gene: 2. The CDR3 has 17 residues. PCR used 60 Vbeta primers and 13 Jbeta primers. Assay: immunoSEQ multiplex PCR; the TCRdb copy retains only in-frame clones and omits some. This table has about 96,000 clones, 65% to 85% appearing once. The receptor comes from a woman in her seventies in good health and CMV-seropositive. The specimen sequenced was PBMCs. The V call is TRBV28, the J call TRBJ2-1; 13 bases are shared with TRBD2. Written as DNA, the CDR3 is TGTGCCAGCAGTTTAGGACTAGCGGGAGCATCCTACAATGAGCAGTTCTTC. The encoded protein is CASSLGLAGASYNEQFF.